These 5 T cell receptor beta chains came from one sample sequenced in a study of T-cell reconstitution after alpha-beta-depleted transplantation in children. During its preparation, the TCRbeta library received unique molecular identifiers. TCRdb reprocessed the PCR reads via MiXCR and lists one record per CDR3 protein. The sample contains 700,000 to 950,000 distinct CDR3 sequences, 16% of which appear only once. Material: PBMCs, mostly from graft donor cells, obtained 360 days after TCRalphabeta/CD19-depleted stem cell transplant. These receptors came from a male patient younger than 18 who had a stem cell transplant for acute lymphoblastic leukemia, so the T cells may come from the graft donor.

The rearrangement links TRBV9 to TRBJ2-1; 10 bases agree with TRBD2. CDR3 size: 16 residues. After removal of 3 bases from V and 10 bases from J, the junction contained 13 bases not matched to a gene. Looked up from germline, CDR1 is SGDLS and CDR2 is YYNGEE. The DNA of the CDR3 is TGTGCCAGCAGCGGCCCCGAACCGAGGACTAGCGGAGAGCAGTTCTTC. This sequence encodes CASSGPEPRTSGEQFF.

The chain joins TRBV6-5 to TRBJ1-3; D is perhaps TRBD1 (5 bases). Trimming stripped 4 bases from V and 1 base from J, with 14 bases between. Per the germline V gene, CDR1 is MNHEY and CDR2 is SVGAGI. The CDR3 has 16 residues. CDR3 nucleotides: TGTGCCAGCAGTTTTCTAACAGGACCATCTGGAAACACCATATATTTT. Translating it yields CASSFLTGPSGNTIYF.

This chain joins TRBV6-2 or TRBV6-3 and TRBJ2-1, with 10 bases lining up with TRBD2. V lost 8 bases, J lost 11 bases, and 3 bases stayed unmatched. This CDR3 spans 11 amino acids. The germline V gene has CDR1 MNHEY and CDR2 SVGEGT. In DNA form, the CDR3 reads TGTGCCAGCGGTAGCGGGAGGCAGCAGTTCTTC. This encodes CASGSGRQQFF.

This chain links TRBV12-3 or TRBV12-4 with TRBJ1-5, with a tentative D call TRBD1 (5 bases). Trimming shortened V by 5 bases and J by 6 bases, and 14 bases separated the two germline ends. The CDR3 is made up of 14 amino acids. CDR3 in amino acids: CASSQTVQGQPQHF. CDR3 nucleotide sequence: TGTGCCAGCAGTCAGACAGTCCAGGGTCAGCCCCAGCATTTT.

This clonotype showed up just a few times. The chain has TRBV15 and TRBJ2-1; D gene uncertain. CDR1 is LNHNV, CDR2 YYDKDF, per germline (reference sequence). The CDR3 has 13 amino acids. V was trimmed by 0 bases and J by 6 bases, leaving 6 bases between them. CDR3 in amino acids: CATSRDRVNEQFF. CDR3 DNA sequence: TGTGCCACCAGCAGAGATCGGGTCAATGAGCAGTTCTTC.